The TCR beta chain described here comes from a study of OX40 agonist ivuxolimab in advanced cancers. Study as a whole: Dose-escalation cases comprised hepatocellular carcinoma, melanoma, renal cell or head and neck cancer. Study conclusions and caveats: The study found that CD8+ T cells averaged more expanded clones than CD4+. The expanded peripheral T cells' antigen specificity was not determined.

Concerning this clone itself: The target antigen is unknown.

Sequencing used immunoSEQ multiplex PCR; TCRdb keeps in-frame clones, though not all of them. The sample lists under 140,000 clones; more than 70% were seen once. Germline V CDR1 and CDR2: SGHNT, YENEEA. Trimming cost V 3 bases and J 7 bases, with 12 bases left between them. The CDR3 has 13 amino acids. This TCR derives from an adult with an advanced solid tumor such as melanoma, head and neck, liver or kidney cancer. The sample consisted of CD4+ or CD8+ T cells sorted from blood, taken in a trial of the OX40 agonist ivuxolimab. The V and J genes are TRBV11-3 and TRBJ2-5, with D unresolved. CDR3 nucleotides: TGTGCCAGCAGCTTCCAGAGATCAGGGACCCAGTACTTC. It yields the protein CASSFQRSGTQYF.